Listed below are T cell receptor beta chains from one sample, sequenced in a study of cytomegalovirus exposure and HLA in healthy donors. The method was immunoSEQ multiplex PCR; TCRdb's version includes in-frame clones alone and lacks a portion of them. The sample lists some 200,000 clones, around 84% occurring once. The sequenced sample was PBMCs. The receptors here all came from a woman under 30 in good health and CMV-seronegative. Both conserved end residues are part of each CDR3. The order of the fields is V gene, J gene, CDR3 protein.

V gene: TRBV7-8; J gene: TRBJ1-1; CDR3 protein: CASSLALGDTFSGAFF
V gene: TRBV28; J gene: TRBJ1-1; CDR3 protein: CASTGNLNTEAFF
V gene: TRBV5-4; J gene: TRBJ1-4; CDR3 protein: CASSLGQGNEKLFF
V gene: TRBV5-6; J gene: TRBJ1-2; CDR3 protein: CASSLYGTTPYGYTF
V gene: TRBV23-1; J gene: TRBJ1-3; CDR3 protein: CASSPGQSSGNTIYF
V gene: TRBV28; J gene: TRBJ2-1; CDR3 protein: CASSTSGRGQFF
V gene: TRBV4-1; J gene: TRBJ1-5; CDR3 protein: CASSQLPGNQPQHF
V gene: TRBV10-2; J gene: TRBJ1-1; CDR3 protein: CASSTGYGTEAFF
V gene: TRBV27; J gene: TRBJ2-2; CDR3 protein: CASSLEVRGTGELFF
V gene: TRBV7-9; J gene: TRBJ2-5; CDR3 protein: CASSFEGGVRETQYF
V gene: TRBV2; J gene: TRBJ1-5; CDR3 protein: CASRPGLMNQPQHF
V gene: TRBV7-9; J gene: TRBJ1-2; CDR3 protein: CASSSSLTNYGYTF
V gene: TRBV4-3; J gene: TRBJ2-1; CDR3 protein: CASSPVSRGNEQFF
V gene: TRBV6-5; J gene: TRBJ2-5; CDR3 protein: CASSSGQGKETQYF
V gene: TRBV6-1; J gene: TRBJ2-7; CDR3 protein: CASSEDDTSYEQYF
V gene: TRBV19; J gene: TRBJ1-2; CDR3 protein: CASSSPYLANYGYTF
V gene: TRBV6-5; J gene: TRBJ1-5; CDR3 protein: CASSYGGGRGQPQHF
V gene: TRBV6-5; J gene: TRBJ2-7; CDR3 protein: CASSYSRSISYEQYF
V gene: TRBV6-5; J gene: TRBJ1-1; CDR3 protein: CASSRTGTFSTEAFF
V gene: TRBV10-2; J gene: TRBJ2-1; CDR3 protein: CASSEGYFSVSYNEQFF
V gene: TRBV29-1; J gene: TRBJ2-1; CDR3 protein: CSVVGTPSNEQFF
V gene: TRBV5-1; J gene: TRBJ2-5; CDR3 protein: CASSAAVTSASETQYF
V gene: TRBV4-3; J gene: TRBJ2-7; CDR3 protein: CASSQDPNYEQYF
V gene: TRBV7-2; J gene: TRBJ2-3; CDR3 protein: CASSLYLAGYTDTQYF
V gene: TRBV11-3; J gene: TRBJ1-5; CDR3 protein: CASSLGRGQPQHF
V gene: TRBV7-9; J gene: TRBJ2-3; CDR3 protein: CASRGLASTDTQYF
V gene: TRBV4-3; J gene: TRBJ2-2; CDR3 protein: CASSQDGVTGLNTGELFF
V gene: TRBV27; J gene: TRBJ2-1; CDR3 protein: CASSFFPNEQFF
V gene: TRBV5-4; J gene: TRBJ1-1; CDR3 protein: CASSLVPGRGLNTEAFF
V gene: TRBV19; J gene: TRBJ2-5; CDR3 protein: CASSTSTAAGKTQYF
V gene: TRBV5-3; J gene: TRBJ2-1; CDR3 protein: CARSRIRGSDCDEQFF
V gene: TRBV9; J gene: TRBJ2-7; CDR3 protein: CASSLTGSEEQYF
V gene: TRBV4-1; J gene: TRBJ1-2; CDR3 protein: CASSQAPLLREGYTF
V gene: TRBV7-2; J gene: TRBJ1-5; CDR3 protein: CASSLVEGNQPQHF
V gene: TRBV25-1; J gene: TRBJ1-3; CDR3 protein: CASSEARAGGISGNTIYF
V gene: TRBV25-1; J gene: TRBJ1-2; CDR3 protein: CASSSQGALGYTF
V gene: TRBV15; J gene: TRBJ2-5; CDR3 protein: CATSSLAGPQTQYF
V gene: TRBV6-5; J gene: TRBJ1-5; CDR3 protein: CASRTDRGPNQPQHF
V gene: TRBV4-1; J gene: TRBJ1-6; CDR3 protein: CASSQPGLPNSPLHF
V gene: TRBV5-1; J gene: TRBJ2-5; CDR3 protein: CASSHYTGTSGRETQYF
V gene: TRBV2; J gene: TRBJ1-5; CDR3 protein: CASKGPGAQPQHF
V gene: TRBV11-2; J gene: TRBJ2-1; CDR3 protein: CASSRTSGGKWPYNEQFF
V gene: TRBV6-5; J gene: TRBJ2-2; CDR3 protein: CASSYGGTGELFF
V gene: TRBV10-1; J gene: TRBJ1-4; CDR3 protein: CASSESWGLGEKLFF
V gene: TRBV7-6; J gene: TRBJ2-7; CDR3 protein: CASSLDRAGINEQYF
V gene: TRBV5-4; J gene: TRBJ2-1; CDR3 protein: CASSLVANEQFF
V gene: TRBV30; J gene: TRBJ1-4; CDR3 protein: CAWRPPATNEKLFF
V gene: TRBV6-1; J gene: TRBJ1-2; CDR3 protein: CASSDWAGGANYGYTF
V gene: TRBV4-3; J gene: TRBJ2-4; CDR3 protein: CASSQDRQGAGIQYF
V gene: TRBV5-8; J gene: TRBJ1-3; CDR3 protein: CASSLPARGNTIYF
V gene: TRBV19; J gene: TRBJ2-2; CDR3 protein: CASSMGREGHRRELFF
V gene: TRBV10-3; J gene: TRBJ1-3; CDR3 protein: CATAFGFRDSRNTIYF
V gene: TRBV5-1; J gene: TRBJ2-3; CDR3 protein: CASSLDPGQHTDTQYF
V gene: TRBV2; J gene: TRBJ2-2; CDR3 protein: CASSPLTGTGELFF
V gene: TRBV6-4; J gene: TRBJ1-5; CDR3 protein: CASSAGSGQPQHF
V gene: TRBV11-2; J gene: TRBJ2-6; CDR3 protein: CASSLRGRAVLSGANVLTF
V gene: TRBV29-1; J gene: TRBJ1-1; CDR3 protein: CSVGEDRGLAFF
V gene: TRBV27; J gene: TRBJ1-1; CDR3 protein: CASSRRGSGTEAFF
V gene: TRBV19; J gene: TRBJ2-1; CDR3 protein: CASSLGGSSYNEQFF